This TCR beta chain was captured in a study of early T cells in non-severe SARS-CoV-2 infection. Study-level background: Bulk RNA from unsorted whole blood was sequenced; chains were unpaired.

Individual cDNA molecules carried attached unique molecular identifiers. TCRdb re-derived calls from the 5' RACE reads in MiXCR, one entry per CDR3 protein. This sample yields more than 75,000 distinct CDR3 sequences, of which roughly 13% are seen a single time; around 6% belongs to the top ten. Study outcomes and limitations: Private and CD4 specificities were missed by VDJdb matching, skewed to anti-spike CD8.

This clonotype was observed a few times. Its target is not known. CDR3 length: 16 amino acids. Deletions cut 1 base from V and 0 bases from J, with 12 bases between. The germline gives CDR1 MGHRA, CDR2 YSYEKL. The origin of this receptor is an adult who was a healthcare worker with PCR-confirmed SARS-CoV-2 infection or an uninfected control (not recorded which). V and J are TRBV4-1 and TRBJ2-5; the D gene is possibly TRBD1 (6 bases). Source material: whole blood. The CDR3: CASSQAGRQDQETQYF. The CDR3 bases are TGCGCCAGCAGCCAAGCTGGGAGACAGGACCAAGAGACCCAGTACTTC.